Listed below are T cell receptor beta chains from one sample, sequenced in a study of blood T cells in healthy people across ages. MiXCR was run by TCRdb on the 5' RACE reads, yielding one entry per CDR3 protein. The sample records some 1.4 million distinct CDR3 sequences, around two fifths being singletons. The specimen sequenced was blood. The receptors were sampled from a woman under 30 in good health. The CDR3 runs from the conserved cysteine through the conserved F or W. A D gene is named only where the DNA matches it firmly. Clone sizes are given selectively: once, few, many, or a class where the clone is expanded.

DNA	CDR3	V	D	J	size
TGTGCCAGCAGCGCCCGAGGTTCTGGAGATACGCAGTATTTT	CASSARGSGDTQYF	TRBV7-9	-	TRBJ2-3	few
TGTGCCAGCAGTTACCCGGGACACTCCAATTCACCCCTCCACTTT	CASSYPGHSNSPLHF	TRBV28	-	TRBJ1-6	-
TGTGCCAGCAGCTTAGTTAGCGGGACTGCCGGAGAGCAGTACTTC	CASSLVSGTAGEQYF	TRBV7-2	TRBD2	TRBJ2-7	-
TGCGCCAGCAGCCTGGGACAGATATACAATGAGCAGTTCTTC	CASSLGQIYNEQFF	TRBV5-1	TRBD1	TRBJ2-1	few
TGTGCCAGCAGTTACTGGGGGACGCAGGGGACTCGCAACATTCAGTACTTC	CASSYWGTQGTRNIQYF	TRBV6-6	-	TRBJ2-4	-
TGTGCCAGCAGCCAAGATCGTAGGATCTACAATGAGCAGTACTTC	CASSQDRRIYNEQYF	TRBV3-1	-	TRBJ2-7	-
TGCGCCAGCAGCCAAGATCTGGCGGTAGGGCCCAACAATGAGCAGTTCTTC	CASSQDLAVGPNNEQFF	TRBV4-1	-	TRBJ2-1	-
TGTGCCAGCAGCCAAGGGTCTGCTTACGAGCAGTACTTC	CASSQGSAYEQYF	TRBV4-2	-	TRBJ2-7	-
TGCGCCAGCAGTTTGATGACAGGGTATGAAGAGACCCAGTACTTC	CASSLMTGYEETQYF	TRBV5-1	TRBD1	TRBJ2-5	-
TGCGCCAGCAGCTTGGGGCGTCTCGGCGAGCAGTACTTC	CASSLGRLGEQYF	TRBV5-1	-	TRBJ2-7	-
TGTGCCAGCAGTTACGGCTCCGCTTACCCCTACGAGCAGTACTTC	CASSYGSAYPYEQYF	TRBV6-5	-	TRBJ2-7	-
TGCGCCAGCAGCCCGGGACTCATGGGCCATGAGCAGTTCTTC	CASSPGLMGHEQFF	TRBV5-1	-	TRBJ2-1	-
TGTGCCAGCAGCCAGGGGCTTAGCGGGAGGGCCGGCGGAGATACGCAGTATTTT	CASSQGLSGRAGGDTQYF	TRBV4-2	TRBD2	TRBJ2-3	-
TGTGCCAGCAGACCGAGCGGGACAGAGAGTTCACCCCTCCACTTT	CASRPSGTESSPLHF	TRBV12-3/TRBV12-4	TRBD1	TRBJ1-6	few
TGCGCCAGCAGCCAGTGGGTGCAGTCCCAGGGGAGGGACTATGGCTACACCTTC	CASSQWVQSQGRDYGYTF	TRBV4-1	-	TRBJ1-2	-
TGTGCCAGCAGCTCCCGGGACAGAGATTTCACAGATACGCAGTATTTT	CASSSRDRDFTDTQYF	TRBV5-5	TRBD1	TRBJ2-3	-
TGTGCCACCGCGGTTAGCGGAAGCTCCTACGAGCAGTACTTC	CATAVSGSSYEQYF	TRBV5-6	-	TRBJ2-7	few
TGTGCCAGCAGCCCGGACAGGGACGGCAATCAGCCCCAGCATTTT	CASSPDRDGNQPQHF	TRBV7-6	TRBD1	TRBJ1-5	few
TGTGCCAGCAGACCACAGGGTTTTTACACCGGGGAGCTGTTTTTT	CASRPQGFYTGELFF	TRBV12-3/TRBV12-4	-	TRBJ2-2	-
TGTGCCAGCAGCTTAGCCGCACAGGGTGACACTGAAGCTTTCTTT	CASSLAAQGDTEAFF	TRBV11-2	-	TRBJ1-1	-
TGTGCCAGCAGCCTTAACCCCGGACAAACTAATGAGCAGTACTTC	CASSLNPGQTNEQYF	TRBV7-2	-	TRBJ2-5	-
TGCGCCAGCAGCCAAACTTCACTAGCGGAAATAACCACAGATACGCAGTATTTT	CASSQTSLAEITTDTQYF	TRBV4-1	TRBD2	TRBJ2-3	few
TGCAGTGCGGGACTAGCGGGGTCACTAACTAGCACAGATACGCAGTATTTT	CSAGLAGSLTSTDTQYF	TRBV20-1	TRBD2	TRBJ2-3	-
TGTGCCAGCAGCTTAGAAGGGACACCGGGAGACGAGCAGTACTTC	CASSLEGTPGDEQYF	TRBV7-3	-	TRBJ2-7	-
TGTGCCAGCAGCCGCAGGGACGGAGAAGAGACCCAGTACTTC	CASSRRDGEETQYF	TRBV7-2	-	TRBJ2-5	few
TGTGCCAGCAGCGCAGAACCAGGAGGCCGGCTGGAGCAGTACTTC	CASSAEPGGRLEQYF	TRBV7-8	-	TRBJ2-7	-
TGCGTCAGCAGCTTGGGAACGGATCGCAATCAGCCCCAGCATTTT	CVSSLGTDRNQPQHF	TRBV5-1	-	TRBJ1-5	-
TGTGCCAGCAGTTGCTCGACTAGCTATAACATTCAGTACTTC	CASSCSTSYNIQYF	TRBV6-2/TRBV6-3	TRBD2	TRBJ2-4	-
TGCAGCGTTGAGGGGACCGACGGCACGGGCTATGGCTACACCTTC	CSVEGTDGTGYGYTF	TRBV29-1	-	TRBJ1-2	many
TGCAGCGTTGAGAATAGCGAGTCTCCTTACAATGAGCAGTTCTTC	CSVENSESPYNEQFF	TRBV29-1	-	TRBJ2-1	-
TGTGCCAGCAGCTTACCAAGCGGGAGTTACCACGAGCAGTACTTC	CASSLPSGSYHEQYF	TRBV7-2	TRBD2	TRBJ2-7	few
TGTGCCAGCGAAAATCCCGGGGTATCTGGCACCTTC	CASENPGVSGTF	TRBV2	-	TRBJ1-2	-
TGCGCCAGCAGCTACGCCGGGGACAGGTCATACAATGAGCAGTTCTTC	CASSYAGDRSYNEQFF	TRBV5-1	TRBD1	TRBJ2-1	few
TGTGCCAGCAGCCCGGCCGGGACAGACAATTCACCCCTCCACTTT	CASSPAGTDNSPLHF	TRBV7-6	TRBD1	TRBJ1-6	-
TGTGCCACCCTACGAGGTGCAAACTATGGCTACACCTTC	CATLRGANYGYTF	TRBV2	-	TRBJ1-2	-
TGTGCCAGCAGTCCGAGGGGGCAGGGGGGATCGCGAGGCTACACCTTC	CASSPRGQGGSRGYTF	TRBV27	TRBD1	TRBJ1-2	-
TGCGCCAGCAGCCAAGGCACCCTTGCGGGCGAGCAGTACTTC	CASSQGTLAGEQYF	TRBV4-1	-	TRBJ2-7	-
TGTGCCAGCAGATCTCCGGGGACAGCGTTCTTC	CASRSPGTAFF	TRBV2	TRBD1	TRBJ2-1	-
TGCAGTGCCGTGACTAGCGGAGTCTCCTACGAGCAGTACTTC	CSAVTSGVSYEQYF	TRBV20-1	TRBD2	TRBJ2-7	-
TGTGCCAGCAGCCTCGGGGTGAAATACGAGCAGTACTTC	CASSLGVKYEQYF	TRBV3-1	-	TRBJ2-7	-
TGTGCCAGCAGTTACTCTTCTCGGCAGGGCCCCCCCGAATCTGAAGCTTTCTTT	CASSYSSRQGPPESEAFF	TRBV6-5	-	TRBJ1-1	-
TGTGCCAGCAGTCCTCTGACTAGTTTTGCCTACAATGAGCAGTTCTTC	CASSPLTSFAYNEQFF	TRBV7-9	-	TRBJ2-1	few
TGTGCCAGCAGCCAAGAACAGCGTCCCAACGAGCAGTACTTC	CASSQEQRPNEQYF	TRBV4-2	-	TRBJ2-7	-
TGTGCCAGCAGTGAAGCGAGCGAGCAGTACTTC	CASSEASEQYF	TRBV2	-	TRBJ2-7	many
TGTGCCAGCAGTTTCGGGACGGAAGAAGCTTTCTTT	CASSFGTEEAFF	TRBV12-3/TRBV12-4	-	TRBJ1-1	-
TGCAGTGCTAGAGAACTAGCCACTTACAATGAGCAGTTCTTC	CSARELATYNEQFF	TRBV20-1	-	TRBJ2-1	-
TGTGCCAGCAGCTTAGAGGGGAACACTGAAGCTTTCTTT	CASSLEGNTEAFF	TRBV5-1	-	TRBJ1-1	many
TGTGCCAGCAGCTCCTTGCCCTCGCGGGGACCCTATGAGCAGTTCTTC	CASSSLPSRGPYEQFF	TRBV7-2	-	TRBJ2-1	few
TGCGCCAGCAGCCAGGCGGTGGCTAGCGGGCCAGAAGAGACCCAGTACTTC	CASSQAVASGPEETQYF	TRBV4-1	TRBD2	TRBJ2-5	-
TGTGCCACCAGTGATTTTCAGGGGGCAGGCGAGACCCAGTACTTC	CATSDFQGAGETQYF	TRBV24-1	TRBD1	TRBJ2-5	-
TGCAGCGTTCGGGACAGGGAGACAGATACGCAGTATTTT	CSVRDRETDTQYF	TRBV29-1	TRBD1	TRBJ2-3	many
TGCAGTGCTAGAGATGATCAGGGGTGGCAAGAGACCCAGTACTTC	CSARDDQGWQETQYF	TRBV20-1	-	TRBJ2-5	few
TGTGTCAGCAGCTGGGGTAGCGGGGGATATAGTGAGCAGTTCTTC	CVSSWGSGGYSEQFF	TRBV7-9	TRBD2	TRBJ2-1	-
TGCGCCAGCAGCTCCATGAGCGGGGCATCCTACAATGAGCAGTTCTTC	CASSSMSGASYNEQFF	TRBV5-1	TRBD2	TRBJ2-1	-
TGCAGTGCTAGACTCATCAGGGCGGGCTACACCTTC	CSARLIRAGYTF	TRBV20-1	-	TRBJ1-2	-